The 26 T cell receptor beta chains given below trace back to one sample, sequenced in a study of T cell clonotyping in hematopoietic cell transplantation. Time point reported: recipient sample about 28 days before transplant, after cytoreduction. The protocol was immunoSEQ multiplex PCR, while the TCRdb copy is restricted to in-frame clones and leaves out a portion. The data hold some 14,000 clones, with 75% to 90% observed a single time. Sequenced here: peripheral blood mononuclear cells, sampled before stem cell transplant. The receptors come from a man in his fifties or sixties with acute myeloid leukemia. Some clones in this sample may be carry-over from other donors' samples.

This rearrangement joins TRBV11-2 to TRBJ2-1; 9 bases map to TRBD2. This CDR3 is 14 amino acids long. Germline lookup yields CDR1 SGHAT and CDR2 FQNNGV. V lost 1 base, J lost 9 bases, and 4 bases stayed unmatched. The CDR3 DNA is TGTGCCAGCAGCTTAGGCGGGGGGGCGGGTGAGCAGTTCTTC. Amino acid sequence: CASSLGGGAGEQFF.

A few counts support this clone. V usage is TRBV15 and J usage is TRBJ1-1, with no clear D. The CDR3 contains 16 residues. Germline V CDR1 and CDR2: LNHNV, YYDKDF (reference sequence). V shed 0 bases and J shed 0 bases, with 11 bases lying between them. CDR3 in amino acids: CATSREAAFMNTEAFF. DNA of the CDR3: TGTGCCACCAGCAGAGAGGCAGCTTTTATGAACACTGAAGCTTTCTTT.

The V and J genes are TRBV7-8 and TRBJ1-2, with TRBD1 matching over 10 bases. The CDR3 extends over 16 amino acids. Germline values: CDR1 SGHVS, CDR2 FQNEAQ. V lost 1 base and J lost 7; bases outside the gene matches: 9. CDR3 in DNA: TGTGCCAGCAGCTTAGTGACGGTGACAGGGGGCGTTGGCTACACCTTC. This gives the protein CASSLVTVTGGVGYTF.

This rearrangement joins TRBV29-1 to TRBJ2-1; 10 positions agree with TRBD1. Germline assignment: CDR1 SQVTM and CDR2 ANQGSEA. V was pared by 7 bases and J by 5 bases, with 8 bases of the junction left unmatched. The CDR3 extends over 14 amino acids. The CDR3 DNA reads as TGCAGCGGCTCGAAAGGGACAGGGGACAATGAGCAGTTCTTC. This sequence encodes CSGSKGTGDNEQFF.

The chain couples TRBV14 to TRBJ2-5, with 8 bases matching TRBD2. The V gene end was trimmed by 1 base and the J gene end by 5 bases; junction bases not matched to a gene: 9. Germline loops: CDR1 SGHDN, CDR2 FVKESK. CDR3 length equals 16 residues. The CDR3: CASSQARLARGETQYF. In DNA form, the CDR3 reads TGTGCCAGCAGCCAAGCCCGACTAGCGAGGGGTGAGACCCAGTACTTC.

The gene calls are TRBV7-3 and TRBJ2-3; no reliable D call. The CDR3 runs 13 residues. The germline CDR1 and CDR2 sequences are SGHTA and FQGTGA. V was pared by 5 bases and J by 5 bases, with 11 bases between. DNA for the CDR3: TGTGCCAGCAGCCCTAACTCCGAAGATACGCAGTATTTT. It is translated as CASSPNSEDTQYF.

The chain recombines TRBV4-1 with TRBJ2-3; no clear D gene. Germline V gene data show CDR1 as MGHRA and CDR2 as YSYEKL. The CDR3 runs to 13 residues. The V and J ends lost 0 bases and 8 bases respectively, with 9 bases between them. CDR3 protein: CASSQENMGTQYF. The CDR3 region has the DNA TGCGCCAGCAGCCAAGAAAATATGGGTACGCAGTATTTT.

The chain joins TRBV29-1 to TRBJ2-7; TRBD2 agrees at 11 bases. The CDR3 length is 14 residues. Germline values: CDR1 SQVTM, CDR2 ANQGSEA. The junction had 10 bases not matched to a gene; V was cut back by 5 bases and J by 7 bases. The CDR3 DNA reads TGCAGCGTTCGAATTAGCGGGGGGGCGTATGAGCAGTACTTC. Protein product: CSVRISGGAYEQYF.

This clone was recorded only once. V and J are TRBV4-1 and TRBJ1-1, with D possibly being TRBD1 (6 bases). Germline CDR1 and CDR2: MGHRA and YSYEKL. The CDR3 runs 14 residues. With 9 bases removed from V and 4 bases from J, the gap between germline ends came to 18 bases. CDR3 region: CASKAGVQSTEAFF. DNA for the CDR3: TGCGCCAGTAAAGCAGGGGTTCAGAGCACTGAAGCTTTCTTT.

This chain links TRBV6-5 with TRBJ1-1; D remains unclear. The CDR3 runs 12 residues. The V gene lost 2 bases and the J gene lost 4 bases, with 5 bases spanning the gap. Germline V lookup: CDR1 MNHEY, CDR2 SVGAGI. DNA of the CDR3: TGTGCCAGCAGTTACGCGGGCACTGAAGCTTTCTTT. It encodes CASSYAGTEAFF.

This chain joins TRBV28 and TRBJ1-1; a possible D gene is TRBD1 (5 bases). The germline V gene encodes CDR1 MDHEN and CDR2 SYDVKM. This CDR3 is 12 amino acids long. V lost 5 bases and J lost 8, with 12 bases in between. The CDR3: CASSLTGREAFF. The CDR3 DNA is TGTGCCAGCAGTCTAACAGGTAGGGAAGCTTTCTTT.

CDR3 amino acids: CASRRQGLDYGYTF. For the CDR3, the DNA is TGTGCCAGCAGGCGACAGGGGCTAGACTATGGCTACACCTTC. V gene TRBV5-6 combines with J gene TRBJ1-2; 8 nucleotides line up with TRBD1. Germline loops: CDR1 SGHDT, CDR2 YYEEEE. Unmatched junction bases numbered 6, after V lost 5 bases and J lost 3 bases. The CDR3 covers 14 residues.

The chain recombines TRBV9 with TRBJ1-2; 9 bases line up with TRBD1. The CDR3 is 16 residues long. V was pared by 4 bases and J by 4 bases, with 11 bases of the junction left unmatched. From germline, CDR1 is SGDLS and CDR2 YYNGEE. CDR3 sequence: CASSPQGDRVGYGYTF. CDR3 bases: TGTGCCAGCAGCCCCCAGGGGGACAGGGTGGGCTATGGCTACACCTTC.

J is TRBJ2-5 and V is TRBV30; tentatively, D is TRBD2 (5 bases). Germline assignment: CDR1 GTSNPN and CDR2 SVGIG (reference sequence). The length of the CDR3 is 13 residues. Trimming removed 5 bases at V and 5 bases at J, with 15 bases between. The CDR3 DNA is TGTGCCTGGTCTAGCCTAGTAAGGGAGACCCAGTACTTC. The encoded protein is CAWSSLVRETQYF.

The V call is TRBV5-1, the J call TRBJ2-3, with a tentative D call TRBD2 (5 bases). The CDR3 loop spans 16 amino acids. The germline V gene encodes CDR1 SGHRS and CDR2 YFSETQ. Trimming stripped 7 bases from V and 0 bases from J, with 18 bases between. Written as DNA, the CDR3 is TGCGCCAGCGGAGGCTTTGAGCGGCGGAGCACAGATACGCAGTATTTT. Its protein product is CASGGFERRSTDTQYF. Full variable domain (remainder filled in from reference TRBV5-1 and TRBJ2-3): KAGVTQTPRYLIKTRGQQVTLSCSPISGHRSVSWYQQTPGQGLQFLFEYFSETQRNKGNFPGRFSGRQFSNSRSEMNVSTLELGDSALYLCASGGFERRSTDTQYFGPGTRLTVL.

The chain employs TRBV19 and TRBJ2-1; 8 bases align to TRBD1. Germline trimming cut 5 bases from V and 7 bases from J; bases unmatched to any gene: 4. The CDR3 extends over 13 amino acids. CDR1 and CDR2 (germline): LNHDA, SQIVND (reference sequence). CDR3 coding DNA: TGTGCCAGTAGTTCACACAGGGGGAATGAGCAGTTCTTC. Protein product: CASSSHRGNEQFF.

This rearrangement joins TRBV4-1 to TRBJ2-7; TRBD2 aligns across 10 bases. V trimming: 1 base; J trimming: 6 bases; junction bases outside the gene matches: 12. Germline CDR1 and CDR2: MGHRA and YSYEKL. CDR3 size: 17 residues. The CDR3: CASSQARGSGGPLEQYF. For the CDR3, the DNA is TGCGCCAGCAGCCAAGCACGCGGTAGCGGGGGGCCTCTCGAGCAGTACTTC.

The gene calls are TRBV2 and TRBJ1-5, with TRBD1 as a possible D gene (5 bases). V lost 6 bases to trimming and J lost 4 bases, with 10 bases between them. This CDR3 comprises 13 residues. Germline lookup yields CDR1 SNHLY and CDR2 FYNNEI. In DNA form, the CDR3 reads TGTGCCAGCAGGGAGACAGTGAATCAGCCCCAGCATTTT. It yields the protein CASRETVNQPQHF.

This clone has just a few counts. The genes are TRBV4-1 and TRBJ1-2, with D tentatively TRBD1 (6 bases). The V end lost 4 bases, the J end lost 2 bases, and 14 bases lay between the germline ends. The CDR3 spans 15 residues. Germline V gives CDR1 MGHRA, CDR2 YSYEKL. The CDR3 region has the DNA TGCGCCAGCAGCCCCCCCCGGACAGACAACTATGGCTACACCTTC. Protein sequence: CASSPPRTDNYGYTF.

This chain links TRBV5-4 with TRBJ2-7; D might be TRBD1 (6 bases). The CDR3 is 16 amino acids. With 2 bases removed from V and 2 bases from J, the gap between germline ends came to 17 bases. CDR1 and CDR2 from the germline V gene are SGHNT and YYREEE (reference sequence). In DNA form, the CDR3 reads TGTGCCAGCAGCTTCTGGTCGTTTGAGGGGGCCTACGAGCAGTACTTC. Translating it yields CASSFWSFEGAYEQYF.

The J gene is TRBJ2-7, the V gene TRBV23-1; 9 bases fit TRBD1. TRBV23-1 is identified as an open reading frame with a role that is uncertain. V dropped 6 bases and J dropped 3; count of bases not matched to a gene: 3. This CDR3 spans 13 amino acids. The CDR3 reads CASSGQGFYEQYF. CDR3 DNA: TGCGCCAGCAGCGGACAGGGGTTCTACGAGCAGTACTTC.

The rearrangement uses TRBV9 and TRBJ1-5; D is ambiguous. CDR1 is SGDLS and CDR2 is YYNGEE in the germline V gene. The CDR3 length is 17 residues. V shed 4 bases and J shed 0 bases, with 17 bases lying between them. The CDR3 loop reads CASSPPASGYSNQPQHF. For the CDR3, the DNA is TGTGCCAGCAGCCCCCCGGCCTCGGGCTATAGCAATCAGCCCCAGCATTTT.

The chain is built from TRBV27 and TRBJ2-1, with unresolved D. Trimming pared 3 bases from V and 4 bases from J, leaving 16 bases between. CDR3 size: 16 residues. Germline-derived CDR1 and CDR2 are MNHEY and SMNVEV (reference sequence). CDR3 DNA sequence: TGTGCCAGCAGTTTTTGGCGGCCTGAGAAATACAATGAGCAGTTCTTC. This translates into CASSFWRPEKYNEQFF.

The V gene is TRBV7-6, the J gene TRBJ2-7; D not certain. Germline values: CDR1 SGHVS, CDR2 FNYEAQ. V was pared by 1 base and J by 5 bases, with 6 bases between. The CDR3 extends over 12 amino acids. The CDR3 loop is CASSLGQDEQYF. The CDR3 coding sequence is TGTGCCAGCAGCTTAGGTCAGGACGAGCAGTACTTC.

The chain joins TRBV7-2 to TRBJ1-1; D possibly corresponds to TRBD1 (6 bases). The CDR3 length is 15 residues. Germline-derived CDR1 and CDR2 are SGHTA and FQGNSA. The V gene lost 3 bases and the J gene lost 1 base, with 12 bases spanning the gap. The CDR3 reads CASSLKTQGNTEAFF. The DNA for the CDR3 is TGTGCCAGCAGCTTGAAGACACAGGGGAACACTGAAGCTTTCTTT.

The V call is TRBV9, the J call TRBJ2-2; D ambiguous. V lost 0 bases to trimming and J lost 0 bases, with 6 bases between them. The germline V gene encodes CDR1 SGDLS and CDR2 YYNGEE. The CDR3 loop spans 15 amino acids. CDR3 in DNA: TGTGCCAGCAGCGTAGGAGATGCGAACACCGGGGAGCTGTTTTTT. The encoded protein is CASSVGDANTGELFF.